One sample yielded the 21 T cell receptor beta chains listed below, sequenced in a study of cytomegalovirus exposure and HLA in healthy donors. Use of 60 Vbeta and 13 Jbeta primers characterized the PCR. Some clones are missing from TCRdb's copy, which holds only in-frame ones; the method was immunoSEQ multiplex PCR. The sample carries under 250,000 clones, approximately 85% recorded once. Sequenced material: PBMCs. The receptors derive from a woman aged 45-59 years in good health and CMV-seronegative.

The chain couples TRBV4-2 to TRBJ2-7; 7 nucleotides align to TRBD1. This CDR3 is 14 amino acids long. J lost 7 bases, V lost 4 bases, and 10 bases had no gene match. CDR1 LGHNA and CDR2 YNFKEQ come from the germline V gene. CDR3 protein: CASSPLGTVGEQYF. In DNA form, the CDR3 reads TGTGCCAGCAGCCCCCTTGGGACAGTGGGGGAGCAGTACTTC.

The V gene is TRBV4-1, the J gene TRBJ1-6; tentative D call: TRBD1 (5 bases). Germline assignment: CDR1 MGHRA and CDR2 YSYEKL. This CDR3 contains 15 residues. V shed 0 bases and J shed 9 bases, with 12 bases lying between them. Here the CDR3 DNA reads TGCGCCAGCAGCCAAGAAGGGGCGCCGGGTTCACCCCTCCACTTT. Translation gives CASSQEGAPGSPLHF.

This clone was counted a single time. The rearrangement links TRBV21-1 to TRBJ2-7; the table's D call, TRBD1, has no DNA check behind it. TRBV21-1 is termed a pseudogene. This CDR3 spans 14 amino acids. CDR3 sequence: CASEKGARGGEQYF. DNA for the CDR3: TGTGCCAGCGAAAAGGGGGCCCGGGGTGGCGAGCAGTACTTC.

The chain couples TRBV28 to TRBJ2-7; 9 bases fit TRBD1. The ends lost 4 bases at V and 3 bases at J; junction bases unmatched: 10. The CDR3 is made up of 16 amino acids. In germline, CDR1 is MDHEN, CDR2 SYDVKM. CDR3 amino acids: CASSSYGQGKDYEQYF. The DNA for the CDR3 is TGTGCCAGCAGTTCCTATGGACAGGGGAAAGACTACGAGCAGTACTTC.

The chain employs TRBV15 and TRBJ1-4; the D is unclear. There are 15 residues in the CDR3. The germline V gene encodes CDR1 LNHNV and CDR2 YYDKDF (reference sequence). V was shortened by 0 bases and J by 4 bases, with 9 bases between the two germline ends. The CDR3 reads CATSRDVASNEKLFF. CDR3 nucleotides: TGTGCCACCAGCAGAGATGTAGCAAGTAATGAAAAACTGTTTTTT. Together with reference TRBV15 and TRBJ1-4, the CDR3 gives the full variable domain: DAMVIQNPRYQVTQFGKPVTLSCSQTLNHNVMYWYQQKSSQAPKLLFHYYDKDFNNEADTPDNFQSRRPNTSFCFLDIRSPGLGDTAMYLCATSRDVASNEKLFFGSGTQLSVL.

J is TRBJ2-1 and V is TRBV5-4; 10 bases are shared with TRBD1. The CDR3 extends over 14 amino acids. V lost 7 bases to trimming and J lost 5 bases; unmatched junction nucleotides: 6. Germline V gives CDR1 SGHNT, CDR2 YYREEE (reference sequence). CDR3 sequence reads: CASHGQGGDNEQFF. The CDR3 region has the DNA TGTGCCAGCCACGGACAGGGGGGGGACAATGAGCAGTTCTTC.

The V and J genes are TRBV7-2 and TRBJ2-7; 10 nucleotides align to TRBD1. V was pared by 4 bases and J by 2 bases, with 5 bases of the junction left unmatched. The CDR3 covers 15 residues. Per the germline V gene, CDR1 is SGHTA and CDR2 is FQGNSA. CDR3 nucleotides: TGTGCCAGCAGCTCCGTCGGGACAGGGGCCTACGAGCAGTACTTC. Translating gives CASSSVGTGAYEQYF.

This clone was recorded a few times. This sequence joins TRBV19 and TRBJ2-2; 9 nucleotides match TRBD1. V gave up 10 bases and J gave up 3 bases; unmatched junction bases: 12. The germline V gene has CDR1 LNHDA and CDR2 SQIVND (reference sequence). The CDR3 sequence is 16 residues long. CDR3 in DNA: TGTGCCACCAGTCCCCGGGACAGGGTACACACCGGGGAGCTGTTTTTT. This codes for CATSPRDRVHTGELFF.

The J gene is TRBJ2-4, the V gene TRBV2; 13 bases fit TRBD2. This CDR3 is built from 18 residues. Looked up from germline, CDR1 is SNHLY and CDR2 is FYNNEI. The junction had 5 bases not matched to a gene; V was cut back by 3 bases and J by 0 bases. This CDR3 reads CASSDGTSGTLAKNIQYF. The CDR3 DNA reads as TGTGCCAGCAGTGACGGGACTAGCGGGACTCTAGCCAAAAACATTCAGTACTTC. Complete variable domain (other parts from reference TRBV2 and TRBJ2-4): EPEVTQTPSHQVTQMGQEVILRCVPISNHLYFYWYRQILGQKVEFLVSFYNNEISEKSEIFDDQFSVERPDGSNFTLKIRSTKLEDSAMYFCASSDGTSGTLAKNIQYFGAGTRLSVL.

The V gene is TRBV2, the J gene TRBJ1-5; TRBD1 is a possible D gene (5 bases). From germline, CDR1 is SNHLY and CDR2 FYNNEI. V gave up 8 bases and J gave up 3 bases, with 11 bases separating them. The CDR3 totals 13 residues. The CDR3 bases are TGTGCCAGCGGATCCAGGGTCAATCAGCCCCAGCATTTT. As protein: CASGSRVNQPQHF.

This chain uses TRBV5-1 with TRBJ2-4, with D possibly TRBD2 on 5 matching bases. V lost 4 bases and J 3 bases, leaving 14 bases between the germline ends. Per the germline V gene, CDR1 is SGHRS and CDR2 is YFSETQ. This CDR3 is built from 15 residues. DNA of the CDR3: TGCGCCAGCAGCCGCCAGGAAGGAGGCAAAAACATTCAGTACTTC. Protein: CASSRQEGGKNIQYF. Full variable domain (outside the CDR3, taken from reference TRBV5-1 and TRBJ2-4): KAGVTQTPRYLIKTRGQQVTLSCSPISGHRSVSWYQQTPGQGLQFLFEYFSETQRNKGNFPGRFSGRQFSNSRSEMNVSTLELGDSALYLCASSRQEGGKNIQYFGAGTRLSVL.

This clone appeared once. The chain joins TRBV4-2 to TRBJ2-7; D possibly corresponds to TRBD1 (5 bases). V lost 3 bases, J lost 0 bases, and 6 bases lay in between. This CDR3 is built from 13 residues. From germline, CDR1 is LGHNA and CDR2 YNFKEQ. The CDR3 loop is CASSQTVSYEQYF. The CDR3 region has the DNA TGTGCCAGCAGCCAGACAGTCTCCTACGAGCAGTACTTC.

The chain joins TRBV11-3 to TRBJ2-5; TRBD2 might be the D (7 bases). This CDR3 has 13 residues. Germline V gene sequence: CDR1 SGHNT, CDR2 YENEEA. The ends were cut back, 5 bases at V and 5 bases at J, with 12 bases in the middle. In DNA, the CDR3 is TGTGCCAGCAGCCAAGGGGGGGTCGAGACCCAGTACTTC. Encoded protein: CASSQGGVETQYF.

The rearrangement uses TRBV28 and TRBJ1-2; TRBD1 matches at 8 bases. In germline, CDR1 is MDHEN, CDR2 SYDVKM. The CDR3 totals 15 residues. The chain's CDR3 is CSAIKSGQVNYGYTF. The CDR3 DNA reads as TGTTCAGCCATTAAGTCGGGACAGGTGAACTATGGCTACACCTTC.

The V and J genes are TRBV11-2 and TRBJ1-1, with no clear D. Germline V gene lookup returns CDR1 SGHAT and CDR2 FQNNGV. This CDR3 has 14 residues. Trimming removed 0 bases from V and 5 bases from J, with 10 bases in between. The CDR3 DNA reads TGTGCCAGCAGCTTAGACGTTCCTAGTACTGAAGCTTTCTTT. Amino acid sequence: CASSLDVPSTEAFF.

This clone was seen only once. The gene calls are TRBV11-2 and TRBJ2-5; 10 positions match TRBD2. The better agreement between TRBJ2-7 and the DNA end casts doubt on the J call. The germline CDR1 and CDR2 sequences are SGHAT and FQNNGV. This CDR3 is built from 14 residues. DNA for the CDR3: TGTGCCAGCAGCTGGACTAGCGGTAACTACGAGCAGTACTTC. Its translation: CASSWTSGNYEQYF.

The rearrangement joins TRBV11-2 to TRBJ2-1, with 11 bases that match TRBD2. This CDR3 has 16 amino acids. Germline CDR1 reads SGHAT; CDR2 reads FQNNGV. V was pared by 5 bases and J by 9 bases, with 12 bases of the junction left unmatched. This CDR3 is CASSRDRASGRTEQFF. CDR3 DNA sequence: TGTGCCAGCAGCCGAGACCGGGCTAGCGGGAGGACTGAGCAGTTCTTC.

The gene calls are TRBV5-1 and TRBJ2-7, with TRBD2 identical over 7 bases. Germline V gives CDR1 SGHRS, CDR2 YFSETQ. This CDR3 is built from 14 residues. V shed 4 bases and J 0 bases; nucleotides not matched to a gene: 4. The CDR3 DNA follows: TGCGCCAGCAGCACCGGGGGGAGCTCCTACGAGCAGTACTTC. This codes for CASSTGGSSYEQYF.

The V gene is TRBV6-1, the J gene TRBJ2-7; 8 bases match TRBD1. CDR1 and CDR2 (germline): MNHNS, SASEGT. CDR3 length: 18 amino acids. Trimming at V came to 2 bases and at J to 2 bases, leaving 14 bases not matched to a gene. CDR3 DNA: TGTGCCAGCAGTGAAAAATCCAGGGGGCGCACCCGCCCCTACGAGCAGTACTTC. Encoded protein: CASSEKSRGRTRPYEQYF.

The CDR3, as DNA: TGTGCCAGCAGTTTATCCCCCAGGGCAGCCTCTGGAAACACCATATATTTT. Its translation: CASSLSPRAASGNTIYF. The chain has TRBV27 and TRBJ1-3; maybe TRBD1 (5 bases). This CDR3 has 17 residues. The V end was cut by 0 bases, the J end by 0 bases, with 12 bases between. CDR1 is MNHEY and CDR2 is SMNVEV in the germline V gene (reference sequence).

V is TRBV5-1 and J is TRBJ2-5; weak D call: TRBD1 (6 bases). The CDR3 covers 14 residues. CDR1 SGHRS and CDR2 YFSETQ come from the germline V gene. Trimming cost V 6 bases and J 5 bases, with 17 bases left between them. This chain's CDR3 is CASNPTGLAETQYF. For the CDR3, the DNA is TGCGCCAGCAACCCTACAGGGTTGGCGGAGACCCAGTACTTC.